This T cell receptor (beta chain) comes out of a study of low-dose radiotherapy and immunotherapy resistance in tumors. About the research overall: In Cohort 2, 1 Gy per fraction was delivered every two weeks, for a total of 13 Gy over 26 weeks.

As regards this clonotype: Germline is not matched at one junction end, which may reflect a read error.

Ipilimumab, nivolumab, aspirin, low-dose cyclophosphamide and low-dose radiotherapy were administered to donors. Both TCRalpha and TCRbeta chains were reverse transcribed with V-gene-specific primers. A roughly 20-cycle PCR with a constant-region primer and V-primer adapter amplified TCRs. From the reads, TCRdb called clonotypes with MiXCR, one entry per CDR3 protein. The sample includes 17,000 or so distinct CDR3 sequences, 70% of them seen just once. The CDR3 sequence is 10 residues long. Looked up from germline, CDR1 is SNHLY and CDR2 is FYNNEI. The V gene is TRBV2, the J gene TRBJ1-6, with D perhaps TRBD1 (5 bases). The sequence was collected from a human donor with advanced metastatic prostate, ovarian, gallbladder or colorectal cancer (not recorded which). This table probably holds off-target reads from a library built for another chain. CDR3 region: CAFTTGKSTF. The CDR3 DNA is TGTGCTTTTACCACAGGCAAATCAACCTTT. Full variable domain (missing parts from reference TRBV2 and TRBJ1-6): EPEVTQTPSHQVTQMGQEVILRCVPISNHLYFYWYRQILGQKVEFLVSFYNNEISEKSEIFDDQFSVERPDGSNFTLKIRSTKLEDSAMYFCAFTTGKSTFGNGTRLTVT.